These 29 T cell receptor beta chains were sequenced from one sample in a study of T cells in localized non-small cell lung cancer. Data came from immunoSEQ multiplex PCR; TCRdb stores just in-frame clones and leaves some out. Found here are about 33,000 clones, under 90% of them singletons; the top ten hold around 3.9%. This specimen was peripheral blood, taken before any cancer treatment. All receptors derive from a man aged 40-75 years with stage I lung adenocarcinoma.

This clone was picked up one time. The V gene is TRBV2, the J gene TRBJ2-1, with 10 bases lining up with TRBD2. Per the germline V gene, CDR1 is SNHLY and CDR2 is FYNNEI. This CDR3 has 15 residues. The J segment lost 5 bases and the V segment lost 6 bases, leaving 7 bases of the junction unmatched. CDR3: CASRRKRGGDNEQFF. The CDR3, as DNA: TGTGCCAGCAGGCGAAAGCGGGGGGGCGACAATGAGCAGTTCTTC.

The chain carries TRBV6-5 and TRBJ1-4; no reliable D call. In germline, CDR1 is MNHEY, CDR2 SVGAGI. The germline V and J ends were trimmed by 6 bases and 4 bases, with 12 bases remaining between them. CDR3 length: 14 amino acids. The CDR3 DNA reads as TGTGCCAGCAGCAAGACGGGAGTTAATGAAAAACTGTTTTTT. Translation gives CASSKTGVNEKLFF.

The J gene is TRBJ1-3, the V gene TRBV11-2; no definite D call. The V gene's germline CDR1 is SGHAT and CDR2 FQNNGV. The CDR3 is 14 amino acids. V was shortened by 6 bases and J by 2 bases, with 11 bases between the two germline ends. Written as DNA, the CDR3 is TGTGCCAGCAGTTACAGTGGCCCTGGAAACACCATATATTTT. This codes for CASSYSGPGNTIYF.

This chain links TRBV7-6 with TRBJ1-1; D is unclear. The CDR3 loop spans 14 amino acids. V lost 2 bases, J lost 0 bases, and 7 bases lay in between. CDR1 SGHVS and CDR2 FNYEAQ come from the germline V gene. The CDR3 region is CASSLNSLNTEAFF. The CDR3 nucleotides are TGTGCCAGCAGCTTAAACAGCTTGAACACTGAAGCTTTCTTT.

The chain has TRBV5-1 and TRBJ2-7, with 7 positions matching TRBD1. The CDR3 runs to 15 residues. Trimming at V came to 4 bases and at J to 2 bases, leaving 9 bases not matched to a gene. Germline V gene sequence: CDR1 SGHRS, CDR2 YFSETQ. CDR3 in amino acids: CASSVTGQQAYEQYF. CDR3 sequence (DNA): TGCGCCAGCAGCGTGACAGGGCAGCAAGCCTACGAGCAGTACTTC.

This sequence joins TRBV5-5 and TRBJ1-4; the D gene is possibly TRBD1 (6 bases). The CDR3 sequence is 14 residues long. Germline loops: CDR1 SGHKS, CDR2 YYEKEE (reference sequence). Trimming took 5 bases from V and 8 from J, leaving 16 bases between them. CDR3 in DNA: TGTGCCAGCAGTCGGGCGGGGGGCGAAGAAAAACTGTTTTTT. This gives the protein CASSRAGGEEKLFF.

J is TRBJ2-1 and V is TRBV27, with D unclear. The CDR3 contains 17 residues. Germline loops: CDR1 MNHEY, CDR2 SMNVEV (reference sequence). V lost 2 bases to trimming and J lost 0 bases, with 14 bases between them. CDR3 in DNA: TGTGCCAGCAGTTTACTCTCGCGTATGAGCTCCTACAATGAGCAGTTCTTC. It specifies CASSLLSRMSSYNEQFF.

The chain joins TRBV6-1 to TRBJ2-1; D remains ambiguous. CDR1 and CDR2 (germline): MNHNS, SASEGT. The CDR3 spans 12 residues. Trimming cost V 2 bases and J 3 bases, with 2 bases left between them. CDR3 sequence (DNA): TGTGCCAGCAGTGAATACTACAATGAGCAGTTCTTC. This codes for CASSEYYNEQFF.

CDR3 sequence (DNA): TGTGCCTGCACCTCTTCTTCTGGGTACGAGCAGTACTTC. Protein: CACTSSSGYEQYF. This chain joins TRBV6-1 and TRBJ2-7, with D uncertain. The CDR3 is 13 amino acids. CDR1 is MNHNS and CDR2 is SASEGT in the germline V gene. V was pared by 11 bases and J by 4 bases, with 18 bases between.

The V and J genes are TRBV6-1 and TRBJ1-5; no clear D gene. The CDR3 loop spans 15 amino acids. Between the trimmed V and J ends, which lost 2 bases and 6 bases, there was a span of 14 bases. Germline V gives CDR1 MNHNS, CDR2 SASEGT. The CDR3: CASSERIGDVQPQHF. In DNA, the CDR3 is TGTGCCAGCAGTGAAAGAATCGGGGATGTTCAGCCCCAGCATTTT.

This clone appeared a few times. The chain is built from TRBV10-3 and TRBJ1-2; no reliable D call. V was clipped by 3 bases and J by 8 bases, with 7 bases between them. Germline values: CDR1 ENHRY, CDR2 SYGVKD. The CDR3 sequence is 11 residues long. This CDR3 is CAISDLGGYTF. The CDR3 DNA reads TGTGCCATCAGTGACTTGGGAGGCTACACCTTC.

The J gene is TRBJ2-7, the V gene TRBV5-8, with 11 bases identical to TRBD1. This CDR3 has 15 residues. J gave up 3 bases and V 6 bases, and 8 bases lay outside the gene matches. Germline V gives CDR1 SGHTS, CDR2 YDEGEE. CDR3 amino acids: CASTFPGTGGYEQYF. The CDR3 DNA follows: TGTGCCAGCACCTTCCCCGGGACAGGGGGCTACGAGCAGTACTTC.

The J gene is TRBJ2-2, the V gene TRBV2, with D unresolved. This CDR3 spans 11 amino acids. The germline V gene has CDR1 SNHLY and CDR2 FYNNEI. V dropped 2 bases and J dropped 6 bases, with 1 base sitting between them. This chain's CDR3 is CASSEPGELFF. The CDR3 region has the DNA TGTGCCAGCAGTGAACCCGGGGAGCTGTTTTTT.

V usage is TRBV11-3 and J usage is TRBJ1-1; D is unresolved. The CDR3 covers 11 residues. Trimming cost V 4 bases and J 4 bases, with 4 bases left between them. CDR1 and CDR2 from the germline V gene are SGHNT and YENEEA. CDR3 loop: CASSSGTEAFF. CDR3 DNA: TGTGCCAGCAGCTCAGGCACTGAAGCTTTCTTT.

The sample holds one count of this clone. The chain recombines TRBV25-1 with TRBJ2-7; weak D call: TRBD1 (6 bases). The CDR3 is 15 residues long. Trimming stripped 3 bases from V and 3 bases from J, with 15 bases between. CDR1 is MGHDK and CDR2 is SYGVNS in the germline V gene. As DNA, the CDR3 is TGTGCCAGCAGTGAGGATTGGACAGCTATCTACGAGCAGTACTTC. Residues: CASSEDWTAIYEQYF.

This clone showed up just once. V and J are TRBV30 and TRBJ1-6, with D perhaps matching TRBD1 (5 bases). CDR3 length: 16 amino acids. Germline CDR1 and CDR2: GTSNPN and SVGIG (reference sequence). Trimming took 7 bases from V and 0 from J, leaving 16 bases between them. The CDR3 nucleotides are TGTGCCTCCGGCATGAGGGGAAACTCCTATAATTCACCCCTCCACTTT. Protein sequence: CASGMRGNSYNSPLHF.

This chain connects TRBV19 to TRBJ1-2, with D possibly matching TRBD1 (5 bases). This CDR3 contains 18 residues. Germline CDR1 reads LNHDA; CDR2 reads SQIVND (reference sequence). Deletions cut 4 bases from V and 3 bases from J, with 24 bases between. CDR3 region: CASSTDKGLAKDDYGYTF. In DNA form, the CDR3 reads TGTGCCAGTAGTACGGACAAAGGTCTCGCCAAGGATGACTATGGCTACACCTTC.

This sequence joins TRBV29-1 and TRBJ1-2, with TRBD1 matching over 7 bases. Trimming at V came to 5 bases and at J to 7 bases, leaving 10 bases not matched to a gene. Germline V gene lookup returns CDR1 SQVTM and CDR2 ANQGSEA. The CDR3 is 13 amino acids. In DNA form, the CDR3 reads TGCAGCGTTCGCGACAGGGAATGGAGTGGCTACACCTTC. Its translation: CSVRDREWSGYTF.

The chain uses TRBV5-5 and TRBJ1-2; TRBD1 agrees at 8 bases. The CDR3 consists of 14 residues. CDR1 and CDR2 (germline): SGHKS, YYEKEE (reference sequence). V dropped 4 bases and J dropped 2; count of bases not matched to a gene: 4. In nucleotides, the CDR3 is TGTGCCAGCAGCGTACAGGGGGGAAACTATGGCTACACCTTC. This sequence encodes CASSVQGGNYGYTF.

V and J are TRBV4-2 and TRBJ1-2; TRBD1 is a possible D gene (5 bases). The CDR3 loop spans 14 amino acids. Trimming left V 2 bases short and J 4 bases short, with 11 bases between. Per the germline V gene, CDR1 is LGHNA and CDR2 is YNFKEQ. CDR3 sequence reads: CASSQPDRTYGYTF. The CDR3, as DNA: TGTGCCAGCAGCCAACCCGACAGAACCTATGGCTACACCTTC.

This clone was picked up a small number of times. The rearrangement links TRBV30 to TRBJ1-1; the D is unclear. Trimming pared 8 bases from V and 1 base from J, leaving 11 bases between. The germline V gene encodes CDR1 GTSNPN and CDR2 SVGIG (reference sequence). The CDR3 covers 12 residues. This chain's CDR3 is CAGTRRNTEAFF. DNA for the CDR3: TGTGCCGGAACCAGACGGAACACTGAAGCTTTCTTT.

This clone was seen just once. The rearrangement joins TRBV7-9 to TRBJ1-5; a weak D match, TRBD1 (6 bases). V gave up 1 base and J gave up 3 bases, with 7 bases separating them. The CDR3 is made up of 14 amino acids. Germline CDR1 and CDR2: SEHNR and FQNEAQ (reference sequence). The CDR3 nucleotides are TGTGCCAGCAGCTTAGTGGGGGCCAATCAGCCCCAGCATTTT. Translated, it gives CASSLVGANQPQHF.

This chain uses TRBV6-5 with TRBJ2-4, with TRBD1 as a possible D gene (6 bases). V lost 2 bases and J lost 1, with 9 bases in between. Germline V gene sequence: CDR1 MNHEY, CDR2 SVGAGI. CDR3 length: 15 residues. CDR3 sequence: CASSYHRVAKNIQYF. The DNA of the CDR3 is TGTGCCAGCAGTTACCACAGGGTGGCCAAAAACATTCAGTACTTC.

The rearrangement joins TRBV10-3 to TRBJ1-5, with 8 nucleotides matching TRBD1. Germline CDR1 ENHRY, CDR2 SYGVKD. V was clipped by 10 bases and J by 4 bases; unmatched bases: 3. The length of the CDR3 is 12 residues. The CDR3, as DNA: TGTGCCACCCGACAGGGGAATCAGCCCCAGCATTTT. Protein product: CATRQGNQPQHF.

V usage is TRBV29-1 and J usage is TRBJ2-5; 7 bases match TRBD1. Germline values: CDR1 SQVTM, CDR2 ANQGSEA. This CDR3 contains 12 residues. Trimming at V came to 7 bases and at J to 5 bases, leaving 7 bases not matched to a gene. The CDR3: CSGGGRRETQYF. The CDR3 DNA follows: TGCAGCGGAGGGGGCAGGAGGGAGACCCAGTACTTC.

The chain combines TRBV6-5 with TRBJ1-1; no definite D call. This CDR3 is 14 amino acids long. V was clipped by 2 bases and J by 10 bases, with 17 bases between them. Germline assignment: CDR1 MNHEY and CDR2 SVGAGI. The CDR3 nucleotides are TGTGCCAGCAGTTACGGTAGCACACCGGGAGGAGCTTTCTTT. Translating it yields CASSYGSTPGGAFF.

The V and J genes are TRBV18 and TRBJ1-4; D remains ambiguous. Per germline, CDR1 KGHSH and CDR2 LQKENI. The V end lost 4 bases, the J end lost 1 base, and 4 bases lay between the germline ends. This CDR3 is 13 amino acids long. CDR3 nucleotide sequence: TGTGCCAGCTCACGGGTAACTAATGAAAAACTGTTTTTT. Residues: CASSRVTNEKLFF.

This rearrangement joins TRBV30 to TRBJ2-3; maybe TRBD2 (5 bases). Looked up from germline, CDR1 is GTSNPN and CDR2 is SVGIG (reference sequence). The ends were cut back, 1 base at V and 1 base at J, with 12 bases in the middle. The length of the CDR3 is 15 residues. CDR3 residues: CAWSGTGSGTDTQYF. CDR3 nucleotide sequence: TGTGCCTGGAGTGGTACGGGGAGTGGCACAGATACGCAGTATTTT.

This clone was recorded once. V usage is TRBV28 and J usage is TRBJ1-1; TRBD1 might be the D (6 bases). The CDR3 extends over 14 amino acids. Per the germline V gene, CDR1 is MDHEN and CDR2 is SYDVKM. Trimming removed 2 bases from V and 3 bases from J, with 10 bases in between. This CDR3 is CASSLRGVDTEAFF. Here the CDR3 DNA reads TGTGCCAGCAGTTTAAGGGGGGTGGACACTGAAGCTTTCTTT.